This TCR beta chain was obtained from a study of shared clonotypes between healthy human individuals. Trimming took off 4 bases at V and 0 bases at J, with 9 bases between the two ends. The germline V gene encodes CDR1 SQVTM and CDR2 ANQGSEA. The CDR3 spans 14 residues. The repertoire was sequenced with immunoSEQ multiplex PCR; TCRdb's copy has only in-frame clones and lacks some. This table has about 2 million clones, approximately 94% appearing once. Naive CD8 cells were CD45RO-negative, positively selected for CCR7, excluding terminally differentiated effector memory CD45RA+ cells. Regarding the study as a whole: The sampled material consisted only of blood, and tissue repertoires are likely to differ. Naive subsets generally exceeded memory subsets in estimated richness.

Concerning this clone: Its antigen is currently unknown.

The V gene is TRBV29-1, the J gene TRBJ2-2, with D possibly TRBD2 on 5 matching bases. This receptor was taken from a man between 18 and 35 years old in good health. Sequenced input: naive CD8+ T cells sorted from blood. CDR3 protein: CSVGWETNTGELFF. CDR3 nucleotides: TGCAGCGTTGGCTGGGAGACGAACACCGGGGAGCTGTTTTTT.